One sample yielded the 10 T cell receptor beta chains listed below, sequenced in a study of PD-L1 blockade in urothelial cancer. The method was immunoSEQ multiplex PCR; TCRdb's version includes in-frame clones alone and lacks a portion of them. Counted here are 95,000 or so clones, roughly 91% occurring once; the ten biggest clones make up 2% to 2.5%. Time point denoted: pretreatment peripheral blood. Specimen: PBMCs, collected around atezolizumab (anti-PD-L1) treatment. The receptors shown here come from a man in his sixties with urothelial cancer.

The CDR3 nucleotides read TGTGCCAGCAGTTACATAAGACAGCCTACTGTGTATGGCTACACCTTC. This translates into CASSYIRQPTVYGYTF. The gene calls are TRBV6-5 and TRBJ1-2; tentative D call: TRBD1 (5 bases). Germline V lookup: CDR1 MNHEY, CDR2 SVGAGI. This CDR3 is 16 amino acids long. With 2 bases removed from V and 5 bases from J, the gap between germline ends came to 18 bases.

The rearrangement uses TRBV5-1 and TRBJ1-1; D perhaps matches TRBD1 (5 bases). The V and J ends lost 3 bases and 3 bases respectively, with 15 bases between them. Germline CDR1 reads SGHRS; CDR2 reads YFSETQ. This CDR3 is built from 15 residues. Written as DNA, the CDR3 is TGCGCCAGCAGCTCTAAAAGCAGGGATGACACTGAAGCTTTCTTT. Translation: CASSSKSRDDTEAFF.

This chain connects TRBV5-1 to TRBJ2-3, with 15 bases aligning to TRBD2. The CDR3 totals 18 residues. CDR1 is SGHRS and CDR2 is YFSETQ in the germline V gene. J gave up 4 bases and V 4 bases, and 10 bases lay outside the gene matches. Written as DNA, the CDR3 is TGCGCCAGCAGCCTAGGGACTAGCGGGGGGAAACCAGCAGATACGCAGTATTTT. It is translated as CASSLGTSGGKPADTQYF.

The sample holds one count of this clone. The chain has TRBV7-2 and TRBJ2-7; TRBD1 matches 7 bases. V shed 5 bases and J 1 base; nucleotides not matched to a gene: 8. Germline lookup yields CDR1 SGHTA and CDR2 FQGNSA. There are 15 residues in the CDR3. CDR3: CASSVYGTESYEQYF. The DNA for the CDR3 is TGTGCCAGCAGCGTATATGGGACAGAATCCTACGAGCAGTACTTC.

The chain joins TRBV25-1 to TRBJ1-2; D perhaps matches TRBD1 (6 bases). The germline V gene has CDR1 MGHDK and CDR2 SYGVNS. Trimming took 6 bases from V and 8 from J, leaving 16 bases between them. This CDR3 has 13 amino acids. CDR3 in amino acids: CASSEWDNKGYTF. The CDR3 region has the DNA TGTGCCAGCAGCGAGTGGGACAACAAAGGCTACACCTTC.

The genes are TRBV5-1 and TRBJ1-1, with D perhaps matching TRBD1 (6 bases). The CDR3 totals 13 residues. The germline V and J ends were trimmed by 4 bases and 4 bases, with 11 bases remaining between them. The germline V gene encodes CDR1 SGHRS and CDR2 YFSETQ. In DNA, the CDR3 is TGCGCCAGCAGCGGGGTAGGGGGCACTGAAGCTTTCTTT. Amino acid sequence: CASSGVGGTEAFF.

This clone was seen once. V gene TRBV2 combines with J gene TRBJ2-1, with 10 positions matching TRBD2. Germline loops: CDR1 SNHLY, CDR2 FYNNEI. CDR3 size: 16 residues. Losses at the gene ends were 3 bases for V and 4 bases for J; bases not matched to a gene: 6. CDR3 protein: CASSESSGGFYNEQFF. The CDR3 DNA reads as TGTGCCAGCAGTGAGTCTAGCGGGGGCTTTTACAATGAGCAGTTCTTC.

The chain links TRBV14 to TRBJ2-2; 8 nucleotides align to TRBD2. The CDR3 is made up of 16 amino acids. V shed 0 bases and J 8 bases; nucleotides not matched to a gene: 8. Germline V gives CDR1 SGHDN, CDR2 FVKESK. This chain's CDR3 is CASSQDFRAGVGELFF. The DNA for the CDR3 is TGTGCCAGCAGCCAAGATTTCCGAGCGGGAGTGGGGGAGCTGTTTTTT. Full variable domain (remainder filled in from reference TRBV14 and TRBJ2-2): EAGVTQFPSHSVIEKGQTVTLRCDPISGHDNLYWYRRVMGKEIKFLLHFVKESKQDESGMPNNRFLAERTGGTYSTLKVQPAELEDSGVYFCASSQDFRAGVGELFFGEGSRLTVL.

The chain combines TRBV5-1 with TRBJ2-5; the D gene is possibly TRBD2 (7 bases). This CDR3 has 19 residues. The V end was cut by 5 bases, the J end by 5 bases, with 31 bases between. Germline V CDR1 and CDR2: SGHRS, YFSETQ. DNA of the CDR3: TGCGCCAGCAGAACGAACCCGGGGGGCGCCGGCCCCGTGGATGAGACCCAGTACTTC. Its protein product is CASRTNPGGAGPVDETQYF. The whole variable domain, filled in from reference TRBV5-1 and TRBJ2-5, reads KAGVTQTPRYLIKTRGQQVTLSCSPISGHRSVSWYQQTPGQGLQFLFEYFSETQRNKGNFPGRFSGRQFSNSRSEMNVSTLELGDSALYLCASRTNPGGAGPVDETQYFGPGTRLLVL.

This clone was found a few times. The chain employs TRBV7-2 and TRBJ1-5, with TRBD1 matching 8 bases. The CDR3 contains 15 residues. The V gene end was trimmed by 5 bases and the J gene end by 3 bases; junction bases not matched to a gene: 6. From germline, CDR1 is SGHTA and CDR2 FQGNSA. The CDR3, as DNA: TGTGCCAGCAGCGCTCCAGGGGGCTACAATCAGCCCCAGCATTTT. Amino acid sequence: CASSAPGGYNQPQHF. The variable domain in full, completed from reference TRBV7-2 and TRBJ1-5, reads GAGVSQSPSNKVTEKGKDVELRCDPISGHTALYWYRQSLGQGLEFLIYFQGNSAPDKSGLPSDRFSAERTGGSVSTLTIQRTQQEDSAVYLCASSAPGGYNQPQHFGDGTRLSIL.